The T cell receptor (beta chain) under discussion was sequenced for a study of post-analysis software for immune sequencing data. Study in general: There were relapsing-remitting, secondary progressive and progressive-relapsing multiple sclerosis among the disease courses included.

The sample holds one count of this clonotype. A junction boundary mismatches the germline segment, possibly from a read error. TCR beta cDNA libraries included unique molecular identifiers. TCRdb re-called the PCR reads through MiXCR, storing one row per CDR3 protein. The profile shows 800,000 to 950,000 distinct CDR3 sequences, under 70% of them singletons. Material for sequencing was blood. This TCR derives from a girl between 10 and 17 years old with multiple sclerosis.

CDR3 DNA sequence: TGTGCCCGGAGTGTTAGACAGGGGACTAATGAAAAACTGTTTTTT. Its translation: CARSVRQGTNEKLFF. V and J are TRBV30 and TRBJ1-4; 8 nucleotides align to TRBD1. This CDR3 region has 15 residues. The germline CDR1 and CDR2 sequences are GTSNPN and SVGIG (reference sequence).